This paragraph reports one T cell receptor (beta chain). This specimen belongs to a study of blood T cells in healthy people across ages. The second PCR ran about 6 to 11 cycles with a sample-barcoded 5' primer and J-beta primers. Through a template-switch adaptor with 12 random nucleotides, each cDNA molecule received a tag. Samples each returned at least 3 million CDR3-containing paired-end reads. MiXCR, run by TCRdb on the 5' RACE reads, gives a single entry per CDR3 protein. The table records around 600,000 distinct CDR3 sequences, more than 45% of them present only once. This CDR3 has 16 amino acids. CDR1 is MNHEY and CDR2 is SVGEGT in the germline V gene. Losses at the gene ends were 6 bases for V and 0 bases for J; bases not matched to a gene: 5. Donor samples were obtained from healthy Caucasian individuals from Russia, aged 6 to 90.

The sequenced material came from blood. The V and J genes are TRBV6-2 or TRBV6-3 and TRBJ2-5; TRBD2 aligns across 12 bases. The origin of this receptor is a man older than 75 in good health. CDR3 in DNA: TGTGCCAGCAGGAAGACTAGCGGGGGTTACCAAGAGACCCAGTACTTC. Protein sequence: CASRKTSGGYQETQYF.